Sequencing of this T cell receptor (beta chain) was carried out in a study of T cells after yellow fever vaccination. TCRdb re-called the 5' RACE reads with MiXCR, one entry per CDR3 protein. The table includes 510,000 or so distinct CDR3 sequences, roughly 21% detected once. In regard to this clonotype: One end of the junction does not line up with germline, which may come from a read error.

Germline CDR1 is SGHDT and CDR2 is YYEEEE. The CDR3 is made up of 14 amino acids. This sequence originates from a man aged 25-45 years who received the YFV17D yellow fever vaccine. This chain uses TRBV5-6 with TRBJ2-2, with D unresolved. The sample was PBMCs, taken 15 days after the yellow fever booster vaccination. CDR3 nucleotides: TGTGCCAGCAGCTTCATCCACAACAACGGGGAGCTGTTTTTT. Protein: CASSFIHNNGELFF.